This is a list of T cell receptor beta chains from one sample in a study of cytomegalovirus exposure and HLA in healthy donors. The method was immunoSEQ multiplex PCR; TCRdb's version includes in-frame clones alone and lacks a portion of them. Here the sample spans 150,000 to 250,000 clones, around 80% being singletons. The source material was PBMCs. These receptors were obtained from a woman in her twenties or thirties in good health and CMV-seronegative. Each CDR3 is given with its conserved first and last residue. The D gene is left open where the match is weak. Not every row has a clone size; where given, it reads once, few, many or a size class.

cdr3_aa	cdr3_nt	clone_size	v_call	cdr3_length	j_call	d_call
CASSMGQGRRRETQYF	TGTGCCAGTAGTATGGGACAGGGGCGCCGCCGGGAGACCCAGTACTTC	.	TRBV19	16	TRBJ2-5	TRBD1
CASSYSEVTEAFF	TGTGCCAGCAGTTACTCTGAGGTTACTGAAGCTTTCTTT	.	TRBV6-5	13	TRBJ1-1	.
CASSHRDSNNSPLHF	TGTGCCAGCAGCCACCGGGACAGCAATAATTCACCCCTCCACTTT	few	TRBV5-4	15	TRBJ1-6	TRBD1
CASTHQTGSGTEAFF	TGTGCCAGCACCCACCAGACAGGGTCAGGGACTGAAGCTTTCTTT	.	TRBV6-1	15	TRBJ1-1	TRBD1
CASTDRGRGNGYTF	TGTGCCAGCACCGACAGGGGGCGGGGGAATGGCTACACCTTC	few	TRBV6-1	14	TRBJ1-2	TRBD1
CASSQPGTGPGEQYF	TGTGCCAGCAGCCAACCCGGGACAGGACCGGGCGAGCAGTACTTC	.	TRBV4-2	15	TRBJ2-7	TRBD1
CASSFVVGSAGELFF	TGTGCCAGCAGCTTCGTGGTGGGGAGTGCCGGGGAGCTGTTTTTT	.	TRBV7-2	15	TRBJ2-2	.
CASSSIEGYGYTF	TGTGCCAGCAGCTCGATTGAGGGATATGGCTACACCTTC	.	TRBV7-3	13	TRBJ1-2	.
CASSQVGLAGDNEQFF	TGCGCCAGCAGCCAAGTTGGCCTAGCGGGAGATAATGAGCAGTTCTTC	.	TRBV4-1	16	TRBJ2-1	TRBD2
CASAEGRSYEQYF	TGTGCCAGCGCAGAGGGCAGGTCCTACGAGCAGTACTTC	few	TRBV6-6	13	TRBJ2-7	.
CASSLEGWGYEF	TGTGCCAGCAGCTTGGAGGGGTGGGGATACGAATTT	.	TRBV7-2	12	TRBJ1-1	.
CASSLLYLTGGHMPYGYTF	TGTGCCAGCAGCTTGTTATATTTGACAGGGGGCCACATGCCCTATGGCTACACCTTC	.	TRBV5-6	19	TRBJ1-2	TRBD1
CASRQGLAGGGEQFF	TGTGCCAGCAGACAGGGACTAGCGGGAGGGGGTGAGCAGTTCTTC	.	TRBV7-2	15	TRBJ2-1	TRBD2
CASSQGAGTGPLGYTF	TGCGCCAGCAGCCAAGGAGCCGGGACAGGGCCTCTCGGCTACACCTTC	.	TRBV4-1	16	TRBJ1-2	TRBD1
CASSAVVGITDTQYF	TGTGCCAGCAGCGCAGTAGTCGGGATCACAGATACGCAGTATTTT	.	TRBV9	15	TRBJ2-3	.
CASSYSRAFGDYGYTF	TGTGCCAGCAGTTACTCGAGAGCTTTCGGAGACTATGGCTACACCTTC	.	TRBV6-6	16	TRBJ1-2	.
CASSFNQGPPYEQYF	TGTGCCAGCAGTTTTAATCAGGGCCCTCCCTACGAGCAGTACTTC	.	TRBV27	15	TRBJ2-7	.
CASSPPGSDSNQPQHF	TGTGCCAGCAGCCCGCCCGGGAGCGATAGCAATCAGCCCCAGCATTTT	.	TRBV7-3	16	TRBJ1-5	.
CAISESAAISGNTIYF	TGTGCCATCAGTGAGTCTGCGGCAATCTCTGGAAACACCATATATTTT	.	TRBV10-3	16	TRBJ1-3	.
CASGRTGTVAEAFF	TGTGCCAGTGGCCGGACAGGGACGGTGGCTGAAGCTTTCTTT	.	TRBV19	14	TRBJ1-1	TRBD1
CASSLVGGENEKLFF	TGTGCCAGCAGCTTGGTGGGAGGCGAAAATGAAAAACTGTTTTTT	.	TRBV5-6	15	TRBJ1-4	.
CASSYTGTSGDTNTQYF	TGTGCCAGCAGTTACACCGGGACTAGCGGGGACACAAATACGCAGTATTTT	.	TRBV6-4	17	TRBJ2-3	TRBD2
CASRTGQAGIQYF	TGCGCCAGCAGAACCGGGCAGGCGGGTATTCAGTACTTC	.	TRBV10-2	13	TRBJ2-4	.
CASSSSSGNTIYF	TGTGCCAGCAGCTCCTCCTCTGGAAACACCATATATTTT	few	TRBV9	13	TRBJ1-3	.
CASSPPRTGSTNEKLFF	TGTGCCAGCTCACCACCGCGGACAGGATCAACTAATGAAAAACTGTTTTTT	.	TRBV18	17	TRBJ1-4	TRBD1
CASRESDRGLSPLHF	TGTGCCAGCAGAGAGTCGGACAGGGGACTATCACCCCTCCACTTT	.	TRBV6-1	15	TRBJ1-6	TRBD1
CASSLAGANTGELFF	TGTGCCAGCAGTTTAGCGGGGGCGAACACCGGGGAGCTGTTTTTT	.	TRBV28	15	TRBJ2-2	TRBD2
CSVDGDGGYEQYF	TGCAGCGTTGACGGGGACGGGGGCTACGAGCAGTACTTC	.	TRBV29-1	13	TRBJ2-7	.
CASSFGLATSSYNEQFF	TGTGCCAGCAGCTTCGGACTAGCGACTAGCTCCTACAATGAGCAGTTCTTC	.	TRBV5-4	17	TRBJ2-1	TRBD2
CASSLEAVYGYTF	TGTGCCAGCAGCTTGGAGGCGGTATATGGCTACACCTTC	few	TRBV5-6	13	TRBJ1-2	.
CSAQGNGYTF	TGCAGTGCTCAGGGGAACGGCTACACCTTC	.	TRBV20-1	10	TRBJ1-2	.
CASSPSAGRAEKLFF	TGTGCCAGCTCACCATCGGCGGGTCGTGCGGAAAAACTGTTTTTT	.	TRBV18	15	TRBJ1-4	.
CASSVDRTSYNEQFF	TGTGCCAGCAGCGTAGACAGGACCTCCTACAATGAGCAGTTCTTC	.	TRBV7-2	15	TRBJ2-1	.
CASSLIYGTGVGSTF	TGCGCCAGCAGCTTGATCTACGGGACAGGAGTTGGGAGCACCTTC	.	TRBV5-1	15	TRBJ1-2	TRBD1
CASSTNRDYGYTF	TGTGCCAGCAGCACAAACAGGGACTATGGCTACACCTTC	.	TRBV9	13	TRBJ1-2	.
CASSLATSSYEQYF	TGTGCCAGCAGTTTGGCGACTAGCAGCTACGAGCAGTACTTC	.	TRBV6-1	14	TRBJ2-7	TRBD2
CATSRATGSRDGYTF	TGTGCCACCAGCAGAGCTACAGGGTCCAGGGATGGCTACACCTTC	.	TRBV15	15	TRBJ1-2	.
CASSYSAGAGYTF	TGTGCCAGCAGTTACTCTGCAGGGGCCGGCTACACCTTC	.	TRBV6-5	13	TRBJ1-2	.
CASSPTVSNEKLFF	TGCGCCAGCAGCCCGACAGTGTCTAATGAAAAACTGTTTTTT	few	TRBV5-1	14	TRBJ1-4	.
CASSSNPGGNTEAFF	TGCGCCAGCAGCTCTAACCCAGGGGGGAACACTGAAGCTTTCTTT	once	TRBV5-1	15	TRBJ1-1	TRBD1
CAWSVLGGGLEQYF	TGTGCCTGGAGTGTACTGGGAGGAGGTCTCGAGCAGTACTTC	.	TRBV30	14	TRBJ2-7	.
CSALQGTNTEAFF	TGCAGCGCCCTACAGGGGACGAACACTGAAGCTTTCTTT	few	TRBV29-1	13	TRBJ1-1	TRBD1
CASSPLASGGYEQYF	TGTGCCAGCAGCCCCCTGGCTAGCGGGGGGTACGAGCAGTACTTC	.	TRBV11-2	15	TRBJ2-7	TRBD2
CACSLAALQETQYF	TGTGCCTGTAGTCTAGCGGCCCTCCAAGAGACCCAGTACTTC	.	TRBV30	14	TRBJ2-5	TRBD2
CASSPPGWTTGNEQFF	TGTGCCAGCTCACCACCGGGTTGGACTACCGGGAATGAGCAGTTCTTC	once	TRBV18	16	TRBJ2-1	.
CATRRGLGGEKLFF	TGCGCCACCAGAAGGGGGCTCGGCGGTGAAAAACTGTTTTTT	.	TRBV5-1	14	TRBJ1-4	TRBD1
CASSQGTGRREKLFF	TGCGCCAGCAGCCAAGGGACAGGCAGGCGGGAAAAACTGTTTTTT	few	TRBV4-1	15	TRBJ1-4	TRBD1
CAWSPTWDTHSNQPQHF	TGTGCCTGGAGTCCTACCTGGGACACTCATAGCAATCAGCCCCAGCATTTT	.	TRBV30	17	TRBJ1-5	.